This TCR beta chain was obtained from a study of T cell repertoires in cytomegalovirus infection. Study-level information: Indications of both CMV infection and matching HLA type were provided by public TCR beta signatures. Broader study findings: Cumulative public TCR beta family frequency identified carriers of CMV plus the relevant HLA. HLA-C-restricted CMV clonotypes gave the most frequent clonotype in two of eight donors.

This clonotype was found a few times. The antigen is undetermined. The CDR3 covers 14 residues. V was clipped by 1 base and J by 4 bases; unmatched bases: 3. Germline values: CDR1 LGHNA, CDR2 YNFKEQ. MiXCR, run by TCRdb on the reads, gives a single entry per CDR3 protein. The data hold a few hundred thousand distinct CDR3 sequences, with over 8% observed a single time. The chain recombines TRBV4-2 with TRBJ1-1; 7 bases fit TRBD1. Sequenced sample: PBMCs. This TCR came from a human donor in good health (CMV status not recorded). Some clones in this sample may be carry-over from other donors' samples. CDR3 region: CASSQGQGSTEAFF. The CDR3 DNA sequence: TGTGCCAGCAGCCAAGGACAGGGCAGCACTGAAGCTTTCTTT.